The subject of this entry is one TCR beta chain. The assay was immunoSEQ multiplex PCR, and TCRdb's table has in-frame clones only and misses some. Of some 220,000 clones listed, roughly 80% are singletons. The data stem from a study of blood T cell repertoires in COVID-19. Study information: Sites across the United States, Italy and Spain contributed samples from acute and convalescent COVID-19.

CDR3 length equals 13 residues. The V gene's germline CDR1 is WNHNN and CDR2 SYGVQD (reference sequence). V was trimmed by 7 bases and J by 6 bases, leaving 14 bases between them. This sequence was found in a woman in her twenties or thirties who had recovered from COVID-19. This sequence joins TRBV10-1 and TRBJ2-3; D gene unclear. The sequencing sample was made of peripheral blood. As DNA, the CDR3 is TGCGCCAGCATTCGGCAGGCGTGTGATACGCAGTATTTT. It translates to CASIRQACDTQYF.